What follows is one T cell receptor (beta chain) and its context. Its antigen is still unknown. This sample was taken from a study of T cell repertoires in cytomegalovirus infection. Across the study: CMV infection together with matching HLA type was indicated by public TCR beta signatures. Study-level points and caveats: It was HLA-C-restricted CMV-specific TCR beta clonotypes that dominated the response ex vivo. Carriage of CMV together with the relevant HLA was identifiable through cumulative public TCR beta family frequency.

This CDR3 comprises 16 residues. Germline V lookup: CDR1 SGHAT, CDR2 FQDESV (reference sequence). The ends lost 4 bases at V and 2 bases at J; junction bases unmatched: 11. From the reads, TCRdb called clonotypes with MiXCR, one entry per CDR3 protein. The sample consists of a few hundred thousand distinct CDR3 sequences, roughly a sixth of them appearing once. The chain joins TRBV11-1 to TRBJ2-7; 7 bases are shared with TRBD2. This TCR derives from a human donor in good health (CMV status not recorded). Some clones in this sample may be carry-over from other donors' samples. The sequencing sample was made of PBMCs. The CDR3 reads CASSSSGSGGAYEQYF. CDR3 nucleotide sequence: TGTGCCAGCAGCTCCTCGGGGTCGGGGGGAGCCTACGAGCAGTACTTC.